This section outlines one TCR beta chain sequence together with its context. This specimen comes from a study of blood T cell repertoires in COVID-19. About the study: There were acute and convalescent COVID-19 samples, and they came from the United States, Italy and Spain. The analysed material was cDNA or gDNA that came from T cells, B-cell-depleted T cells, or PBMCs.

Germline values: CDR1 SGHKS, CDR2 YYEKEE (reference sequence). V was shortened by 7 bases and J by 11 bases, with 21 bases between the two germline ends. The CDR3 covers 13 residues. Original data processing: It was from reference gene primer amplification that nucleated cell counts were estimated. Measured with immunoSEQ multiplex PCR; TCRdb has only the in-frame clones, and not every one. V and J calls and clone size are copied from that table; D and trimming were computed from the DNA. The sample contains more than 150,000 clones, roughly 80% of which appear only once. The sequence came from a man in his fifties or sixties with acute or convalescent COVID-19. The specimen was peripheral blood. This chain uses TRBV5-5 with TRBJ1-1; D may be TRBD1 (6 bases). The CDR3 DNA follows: TGTGCCAGCTCCTCCGGGGGGGGCTTGTCGGCTTTCTTT. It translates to CASSSGGGLSAFF.